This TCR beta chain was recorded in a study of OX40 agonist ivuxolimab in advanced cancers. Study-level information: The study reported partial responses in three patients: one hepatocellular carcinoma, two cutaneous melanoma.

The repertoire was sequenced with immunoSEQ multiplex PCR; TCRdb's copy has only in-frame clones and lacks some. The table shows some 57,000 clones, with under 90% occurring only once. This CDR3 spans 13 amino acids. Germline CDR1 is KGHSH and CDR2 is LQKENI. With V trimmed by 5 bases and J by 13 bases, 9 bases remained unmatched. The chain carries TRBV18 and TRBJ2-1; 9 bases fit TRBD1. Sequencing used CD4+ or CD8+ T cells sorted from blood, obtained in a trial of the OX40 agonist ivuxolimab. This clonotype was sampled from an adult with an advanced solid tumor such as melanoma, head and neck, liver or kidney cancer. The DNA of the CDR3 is TGTGCCAGCTCATCAGGGACAGGGAGGGACCAGTTCTTC. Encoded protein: CASSSGTGRDQFF.